These 7 T cell receptor beta chains share one sample of origin, sequenced in a study of OX40 agonist ivuxolimab in advanced cancers. The table came from immunoSEQ multiplex PCR; TCRdb's copy has only in-frame clones and leaves some out. The sample lists fewer than 45,000 clones; about 84% were seen once. This sample comprised CD4+ or CD8+ T cells sorted from blood, obtained in a trial of the OX40 agonist ivuxolimab. The receptors were sampled from an adult with an advanced solid tumor such as melanoma, head and neck, liver or kidney cancer.

The genes are TRBV6-1 and TRBJ2-1; 13 bases map to TRBD2. This CDR3 is built from 15 residues. Per germline, CDR1 MNHNS and CDR2 SASEGT. J was trimmed by 7 bases and V by 5 bases; bases with no gene match: 5. The CDR3 sequence is CASSLLAGGVNEQFF. For the CDR3, the DNA is TGTGCCAGCAGTTTACTAGCGGGAGGGGTAAATGAGCAGTTCTTC.

As regards this clone: This sample also contains other DNA sequences that code for the same CDR3. The chain joins TRBV27 to TRBJ2-7, with 9 bases lining up with TRBD1. The CDR3 has 16 residues. Germline V gene sequence: CDR1 MNHEY, CDR2 SMNVEV (reference sequence). Germline trimming cut 5 bases from V and 5 bases from J; bases unmatched to any gene: 13. The CDR3 nucleotides are TGTGCCAGCAGTAAATCGGCCGGGACAGGGACCAACGAGCAGTACTTC. Its protein is CASSKSAGTGTNEQYF.

V is TRBV19 and J is TRBJ1-1; 8 bases match TRBD1. Per germline, CDR1 LNHDA and CDR2 SQIVND (reference sequence). The V gene end was trimmed by 4 bases and the J gene end by 1 base; junction bases not matched to a gene: 5. CDR3 length equals 15 residues. The CDR3 loop is CASSTDRDSNTEAFF. DNA for the CDR3: TGTGCCAGTAGTACGGACAGGGATTCGAACACTGAAGCTTTCTTT.

This chain uses TRBV28 with TRBJ2-1; 12 bases agree with TRBD2. The CDR3 runs 15 residues. Looked up from germline, CDR1 is MDHEN and CDR2 is SYDVKM. The V and J ends lost 7 bases and 7 bases, in that order; junction bases with no gene match: 8. CDR3 loop: CASKLLAGGSNEQFF. In DNA form, the CDR3 reads TGTGCCAGCAAACTTCTAGCGGGGGGGTCAAATGAGCAGTTCTTC.

This clone was detected only once. This chain uses TRBV25-1 with TRBJ2-3; D gene ambiguous. V lost 6 bases to trimming and J lost 4 bases, with 2 bases between them. The CDR3 is 10 amino acids. Germline loops: CDR1 MGHDK, CDR2 SYGVNS. For the CDR3, the DNA is TGTGCCAGCAGGGCAGATACGCAGTATTTT. Its protein is CASRADTQYF.

This clone was observed a handful of times. The chain recombines TRBV4-1 with TRBJ1-5, with 7 bases lining up with TRBD1. In germline, CDR1 is MGHRA, CDR2 YSYEKL. J was trimmed by 6 bases and V by 0 bases; bases with no gene match: 8. CDR3 length: 16 residues. The CDR3 is CASSQDLTGLGQPQHF. The DNA for the CDR3 is TGCGCCAGCAGCCAAGACCTGACAGGGCTAGGTCAGCCCCAGCATTTT.

This clone has more than one count but fewer than ten. This chain links TRBV7-9 with TRBJ2-6, with D possibly being TRBD2 (5 bases). Trimming stripped 5 bases from V and 4 bases from J, with 18 bases between. Germline V lookup: CDR1 SEHNR, CDR2 FQNEAQ (reference sequence). The CDR3 consists of 17 residues. Written as DNA, the CDR3 is TGTGCCAGCAGCCCACCCCTGGGAGCGGAAGGGGCCAACGTCCTGACTTTC. Protein: CASSPPLGAEGANVLTF. Complete variable domain (other parts from reference TRBV7-9 and TRBJ2-6): DTGVSQNPRHKITKRGQNVTFRCDPISEHNRLYWYRQTLGQGPEFLTYFQNEAQLEKSRLLSDRFSAERPKGSFSTLEIQRTEQGDSAMYLCASSPPLGAEGANVLTFGAGSRLTVL.